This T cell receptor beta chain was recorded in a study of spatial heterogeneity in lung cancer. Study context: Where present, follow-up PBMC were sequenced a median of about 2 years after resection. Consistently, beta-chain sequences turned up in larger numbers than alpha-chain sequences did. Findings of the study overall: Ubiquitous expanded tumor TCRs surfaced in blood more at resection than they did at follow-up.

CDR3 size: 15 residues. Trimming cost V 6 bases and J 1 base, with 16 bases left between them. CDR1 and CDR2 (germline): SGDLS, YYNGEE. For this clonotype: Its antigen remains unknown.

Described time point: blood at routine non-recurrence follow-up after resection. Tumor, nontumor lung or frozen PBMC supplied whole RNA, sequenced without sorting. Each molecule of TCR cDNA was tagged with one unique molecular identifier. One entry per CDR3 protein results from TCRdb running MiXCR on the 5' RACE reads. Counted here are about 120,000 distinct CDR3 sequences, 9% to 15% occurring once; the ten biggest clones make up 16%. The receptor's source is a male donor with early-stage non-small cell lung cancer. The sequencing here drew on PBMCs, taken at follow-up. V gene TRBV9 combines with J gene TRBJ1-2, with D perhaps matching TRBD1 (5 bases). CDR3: CASTKGQGGNYGYTF. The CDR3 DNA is TGTGCCAGCACCAAAGGGCAGGGTGGTAACTATGGCTACACCTTC.